This TCR beta chain appears in the sequencing data of a study of CD8 T cells in ankylosing spondylitis. Study results and limitations: Reactive arthritis synovial fluid and blood were previously reported to contain some motif variants.

There are 16 residues in the CDR3. Germline trimming cut 4 bases from V and 1 base from J; bases unmatched to any gene: 2. TCRdb reprocessed the 5' RACE reads with MiXCR, giving one entry per CDR3 protein. The profile shows approximately 300,000 distinct CDR3 sequences, 20% of them singletons. In regard to this clonotype: Its antigen is undetermined.

V is TRBV12-3 or TRBV12-4 and J is TRBJ2-1; 12 bases line up with TRBD1. Sequences were obtained from blood, either unsorted or a sorted T cell fraction (not recorded which). The clonotype originates from a male donor with ankylosing spondylitis or in good health (not recorded which). The CDR3 region is CASSSGQGASYNEQFF. CDR3 DNA: TGTGCCAGCAGTTCGGGACAGGGGGCTTCCTACAATGAGCAGTTCTTC.